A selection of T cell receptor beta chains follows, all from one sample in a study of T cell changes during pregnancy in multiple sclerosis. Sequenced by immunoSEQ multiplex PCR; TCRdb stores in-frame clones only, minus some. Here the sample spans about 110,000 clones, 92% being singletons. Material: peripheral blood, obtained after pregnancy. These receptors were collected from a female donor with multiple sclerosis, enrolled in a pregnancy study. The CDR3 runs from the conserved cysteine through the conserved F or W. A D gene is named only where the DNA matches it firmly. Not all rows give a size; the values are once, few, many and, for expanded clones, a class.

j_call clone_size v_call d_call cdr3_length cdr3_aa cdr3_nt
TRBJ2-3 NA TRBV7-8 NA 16 CASSLLTGLGDGTQYF TGTGCCAGCAGCTTACTCACAGGGCTCGGGGATGGAACGCAGTATTTT
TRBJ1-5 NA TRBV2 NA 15 CASSEARRAGGAQHF TGTGCCAGCAGTGAAGCGCGAAGGGCCGGGGGTGCCCAGCATTTT
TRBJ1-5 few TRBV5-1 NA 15 CASSLTGTLSQPQHF TGCGCCAGCAGCTTAACAGGGACCCTTAGCCAGCCCCAGCATTTT
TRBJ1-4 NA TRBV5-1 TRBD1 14 CASSPGTENEKLFF TGCGCCAGCAGCCCCGGGACAGAGAATGAAAAACTGTTTTTT
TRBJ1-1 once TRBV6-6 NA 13 CASRVRTASEAFF TGTGCCAGCAGGGTACGGACAGCCTCTGAAGCTTTCTTT
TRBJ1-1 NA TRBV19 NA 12 CASTQGRSEAFF TGTGCCAGCACCCAGGGGAGATCTGAAGCTTTCTTT
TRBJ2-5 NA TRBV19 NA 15 CASSPIGETQETQYF TGTGCCAGTAGTCCGATTGGGGAGACCCAAGAGACCCAGTACTTC
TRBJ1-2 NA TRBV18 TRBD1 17 CASSPRGQGAINYGYTF TGTGCCAGCTCACCACGAGGACAGGGGGCGATTAACTATGGCTACACCTTC
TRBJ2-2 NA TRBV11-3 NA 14 CASSLPGGTGELFF TGTGCCAGCAGCTTACCAGGGGGGACCGGGGAGCTGTTTTTT
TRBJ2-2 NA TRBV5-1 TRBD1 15 CASSLGDRGTGELFF TGCGCCAGCAGCTTGGGGGACAGGGGAACCGGGGAGCTGTTTTTT
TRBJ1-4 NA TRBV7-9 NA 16 CASSLTGRRGSEKLFF TGTGCCAGCAGCTTAACCGGACGGCGGGGTTCTGAAAAACTGTTTTTT
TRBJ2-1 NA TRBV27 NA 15 CASSLSGDLGDEQFF TGTGCCAGCAGTTTATCAGGAGACCTCGGCGATGAGCAGTTCTTC
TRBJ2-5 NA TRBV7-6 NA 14 CASSLSRAQETQYF TGTGCCAGCAGCTTATCCAGGGCCCAAGAGACCCAGTACTTC
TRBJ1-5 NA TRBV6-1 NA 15 CASRDDKGRYQPQHF TGTGCCAGCCGTGACGACAAGGGGAGGTATCAGCCCCAGCATTTT
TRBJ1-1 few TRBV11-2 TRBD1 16 CASSSRWTGENTEAFF TGTGCCAGCAGCTCCCGATGGACAGGGGAGAACACTGAAGCTTTCTTT
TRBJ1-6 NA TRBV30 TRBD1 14 CAWSADRGVSPLHF TGTGCCTGGAGTGCGGACAGGGGGGTCTCACCCCTCCACTTT
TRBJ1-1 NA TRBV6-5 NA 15 CASSPAGGKDTEAFF TGTGCCAGCAGTCCCGCTGGGGGGAAGGACACTGAAGCTTTCTTT
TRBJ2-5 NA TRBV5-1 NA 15 CASSQGGAYQETQYF TGCGCCAGCAGCCAAGGGGGGGCCTACCAAGAGACCCAGTACTTC
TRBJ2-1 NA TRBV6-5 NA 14 CASSLDRYYNEQFF TGTGCCAGCAGTCTGGACAGATACTACAATGAGCAGTTCTTC
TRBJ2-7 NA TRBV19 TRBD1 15 CASSISGTGSYEQYF TGTGCCAGTAGTATCTCAGGGACAGGGTCCTACGAGCAGTACTTC
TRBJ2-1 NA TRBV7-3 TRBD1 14 CASSLTGPPGEQFF TGTGCCAGCAGCTTGACAGGGCCTCCCGGGGAGCAGTTCTTC
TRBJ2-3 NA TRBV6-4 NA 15 CASSEVAERTDTQYF TGTGCCAGCAGTGAGGTAGCGGAGCGCACAGATACGCAGTATTTT
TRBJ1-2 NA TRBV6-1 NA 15 CASSEILTGTYGYTF TGTGCCAGCAGTGAAATTTTAACGGGAACCTATGGCTACACCTTC
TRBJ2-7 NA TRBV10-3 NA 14 CAISESSQGGEQYF TGTGCCATCAGTGAGTCCTCCCAAGGAGGCGAGCAGTACTTC
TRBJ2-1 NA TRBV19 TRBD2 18 CASDPGRGGSSSYNEQFF TGTGCCAGTGACCCGGGGAGGGGCGGGAGTTCCTCCTACAATGAGCAGTTCTTC
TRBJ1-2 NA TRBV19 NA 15 CASILSGGENYGYTF TGTGCCAGTATCCTTTCGGGGGGCGAAAACTATGGCTACACCTTC
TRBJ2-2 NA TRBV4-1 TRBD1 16 CASSRKSGTEIRELFF TGCGCCAGCAGCCGTAAGTCTGGGACAGAGATTCGGGAGCTGTTTTTT
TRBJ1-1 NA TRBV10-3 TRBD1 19 CAISVSTTRPSGGLTEAFF TGTGCCATCAGTGTTAGTACCACTCGACCATCAGGGGGCCTCACTGAAGCTTTCTTT
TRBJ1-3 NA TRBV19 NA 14 CASSRPEAGNTIYF TGTGCCTCCTCGAGACCGGAGGCTGGAAACACCATATATTTT